This entry lists 29 T cell receptor beta chains sequenced from one sample in a study of T cell clonotyping in hematopoietic cell transplantation. Method: immunoSEQ multiplex PCR; TCRdb's copy keeps in-frame clones and lacks some. This sample carries 35,000 to 50,000 clones, around 84% of them seen once, and the ten largest clones take around 2.9%. Time point reported: recipient sample about 28 days before transplant, after cytoreduction. This specimen was peripheral blood mononuclear cells, taken before stem cell transplant. The receptors stem from a man in his 60s with acute myeloid leukemia. Some clones in this sample may be carry-over from other donors' samples.

The chain carries TRBV5-6 and TRBJ2-1; 9 positions match TRBD2. This CDR3 has 19 amino acids. The V segment lost 4 bases and the J segment 3 bases; nucleotides outside the gene matches: 17. Germline assignment: CDR1 SGHDT and CDR2 YYEEEE. The CDR3 reads CASSGAGLAINRNYNEQFF. In DNA, the CDR3 is TGTGCCAGCAGCGGGGCGGGACTAGCCATAAACCGAAACTACAATGAGCAGTTCTTC.

The rearrangement uses TRBV29-1 and TRBJ2-3; D call uncertain. The germline gives CDR1 SQVTM, CDR2 ANQGSEA. The germline V and J ends were trimmed by 5 bases and 1 base, with 4 bases remaining between them. CDR3 size: 11 residues. CDR3 bases: TGCAGCGTTCAGGGCACAGATACGCAGTATTTT. Amino acid sequence: CSVQGTDTQYF.

This rearrangement joins TRBV4-1 to TRBJ2-5; D gene uncertain. Germline CDR1 reads MGHRA; CDR2 reads YSYEKL. V was shortened by 1 base and J by 5 bases, with 17 bases between the two germline ends. This CDR3 is 16 amino acids long. DNA of the CDR3: TGCGCCAGCAGCCAAGTAAACCTAGTTTCCGCGGAGACCCAGTACTTC. Translating gives CASSQVNLVSAETQYF.

V gene TRBV4-3 combines with J gene TRBJ1-3, with D maybe TRBD1 (5 bases). The CDR3 has 15 amino acids. Trimming left V 1 base short and J 4 bases short, with 11 bases between. Per the germline V gene, CDR1 is LGHNA and CDR2 is YSLEER. The CDR3 loop reads CASSQGGASGNTIYF. The CDR3 coding sequence is TGCGCCAGCAGCCAAGGAGGGGCGTCCGGAAACACCATATATTTT.

The chain links TRBV29-1 to TRBJ2-2, with D hard to call. Trimming removed 6 bases at V and 5 bases at J, with 13 bases between. This CDR3 contains 13 residues. Germline CDR1 reads SQVTM; CDR2 reads ANQGSEA. Written as DNA, the CDR3 is TGCAGCGTAGCCCCAACCTCGACCGGGGAGCTGTTTTTT. Encoded protein: CSVAPTSTGELFF.

This chain links TRBV28 with TRBJ1-5; D gene unclear. CDR1 and CDR2 (germline): MDHEN, SYDVKM. The CDR3 is 12 amino acids. V lost 4 bases and J lost 11, with 12 bases in between. CDR3 nucleotide sequence: TGTGCCAGCAGTTCTTCCCTTTCGGCCCAGCATTTT. It is translated as CASSSSLSAQHF.

The rearrangement links TRBV6-5 to TRBJ1-3; the D is unclear. Looked up from germline, CDR1 is MNHEY and CDR2 is SVGAGI. The CDR3 is 14 amino acids. The germline V and J ends were trimmed by 6 bases and 0 bases, with 9 bases remaining between them. CDR3 protein: CASRTAFSGNTIYF. DNA for the CDR3: TGTGCCAGCAGGACGGCGTTCTCTGGAAACACCATATATTTT.

The gene calls are TRBV2 and TRBJ1-1, with no clear D. This CDR3 contains 13 residues. Germline assignment: CDR1 SNHLY and CDR2 FYNNEI. Trimming removed 3 bases at V and 10 bases at J, with 15 bases between. DNA of the CDR3: TGTGCCAGCAGTGATTGGATGGAGGTACGAGCTTTCTTT. Amino acid sequence: CASSDWMEVRAFF. The full variable domain, in which reference TRBV2 and TRBJ1-1 provide the parts outside the CDR3, is EPEVTQTPSHQVTQMGQEVILRCVPISNHLYFYWYRQILGQKVEFLVSFYNNEISEKSEIFDDQFSVERPDGSNFTLKIRSTKLEDSAMYFCASSDWMEVRAFFGQGTRLTVV.

The table lists this clone with a few counts. The chain uses TRBV6-6 and TRBJ2-5, with 12 bases matching TRBD2. Germline V gene sequence: CDR1 MNHNY, CDR2 SVGAGI (reference sequence). The V segment lost 6 bases and the J segment 3 bases; nucleotides outside the gene matches: 5. The CDR3 spans 15 residues. The CDR3 region has the DNA TGTGCCAGCAGAAGACTAGCGGGGGCGGAAGAGACCCAGTACTTC. Residues: CASRRLAGAEETQYF.

The chain employs TRBV11-2 and TRBJ2-5; tentative D call: TRBD1 (5 bases). This CDR3 has 16 amino acids. V shed 1 base and J shed 4 bases, with 16 bases lying between them. From germline, CDR1 is SGHAT and CDR2 FQNNGV. The DNA of the CDR3 is TGTGCCAGCAGCTTAGGGTGGCAGGGTGGGGTAGAGACCCAGTACTTC. This codes for CASSLGWQGGVETQYF.

Only one count was recorded for this clone. This rearrangement joins TRBV6-1 to TRBJ1-3; D is uncertain. V lost 4 bases and J lost 4, with 11 bases in between. The CDR3 length is 14 residues. In germline, CDR1 is MNHNS, CDR2 SASEGT. CDR3 in amino acids: CASSVHGEGNTIYF. CDR3 in DNA: TGTGCCAGCAGTGTACACGGGGAGGGAAACACCATATATTTT.

The chain is built from TRBV19 and TRBJ2-2, with D possibly being TRBD1 or TRBD2 (5 bases each). This CDR3 is built from 17 residues. CDR1 and CDR2 from the germline V gene are LNHDA and SQIVND (reference sequence). V lost 5 bases to trimming and J lost 1 base, with 17 bases between them. The CDR3 spells CASSPQTGTGNTGELFF. The CDR3 nucleotides read TGTGCCAGTAGTCCCCAAACCGGGACGGGGAACACCGGGGAGCTGTTTTTT.

This chain links TRBV7-6 with TRBJ1-4, with no clear D. The length of the CDR3 is 13 residues. Germline CDR1 and CDR2: SGHVS and FNYEAQ. V lost 5 bases, J lost 8 bases, and 12 bases lay in between. CDR3 in amino acids: CASSALIREKLFF. CDR3 sequence (DNA): TGTGCCAGCAGCGCCTTGATTCGAGAAAAACTGTTTTTT.

The J gene is TRBJ2-5, the V gene TRBV18; a possible D gene is TRBD2 (5 bases). The CDR3 is made up of 13 amino acids. V shed 3 bases and J shed 4 bases, with 9 bases lying between them. CDR1 is KGHSH and CDR2 is LQKENI in the germline V gene. This chain's CDR3 is CASSPLEGETQYF. Here the CDR3 DNA reads TGTGCCAGCTCACCTCTCGAGGGAGAGACCCAGTACTTC.

The gene calls are TRBV5-1 and TRBJ2-7; D may be TRBD2 (6 bases). There are 14 residues in the CDR3. CDR1 is SGHRS, CDR2 YFSETQ, per germline. The V gene lost 0 bases and the J gene lost 6 bases, with 13 bases spanning the gap. In DNA form, the CDR3 reads TGCGCCAGCAGCTTGGCCCAAGGAGGGTCCGAGCAGTACTTC. It encodes CASSLAQGGSEQYF.

The chain recombines TRBV28 with TRBJ1-1, with 7 bases aligning to TRBD1. With V trimmed by 5 bases and J by 4 bases, 10 bases remained unmatched. CDR3 size: 15 residues. Per germline, CDR1 MDHEN and CDR2 SYDVKM. This CDR3 reads CASSAQGQGFTEAFF. The CDR3 DNA reads TGTGCCAGCAGTGCACAGGGGCAGGGTTTCACTGAAGCTTTCTTT.

This sequence joins TRBV5-5 and TRBJ1-6; D unresolved. CDR3 length equals 15 residues. V lost 4 bases, J lost 10 bases, and 18 bases lay in between. Germline V gene sequence: CDR1 SGHKS, CDR2 YYEKEE (reference sequence). For the CDR3, the DNA is TGTGCCAGCAGCCCGGAACGGCTCCGGGGATCACCCCTCCACTTT. The encoded protein is CASSPERLRGSPLHF. Using reference TRBV5-5 and TRBJ1-6 for the parts outside the CDR3, the full variable domain is DAGVTQSPTHLIKTRGQQVTLRCSPISGHKSVSWYQQVLGQGPQFIFQYYEKEERGRGNFPDRFSARQFPNYSSELNVNALLLGDSALYLCASSPERLRGSPLHFGNGTRLTVT.

The rearrangement links TRBV6-4 to TRBJ2-2; D unclear. The CDR3 totals 13 residues. The germline V gene encodes CDR1 MRHNA and CDR2 SNTAGT. The chain's CDR3 is CATRDRSTGELFF. Here the CDR3 DNA reads TGTGCAACCAGAGACCGAAGCACCGGGGAGCTGTTTTTT.

The chain joins TRBV27 to TRBJ2-7; 12 nucleotides agree with TRBD2. The germline V gene encodes CDR1 MNHEY and CDR2 SMNVEV (reference sequence). J was trimmed by 3 bases and V by 8 bases; bases with no gene match: 5. The CDR3 spans 14 residues. For the CDR3, the DNA is TGTGCCAGCCAACTAGCGGGGGGCGACTACGAGCAGTACTTC. Translating it yields CASQLAGGDYEQYF.

The chain joins TRBV2 to TRBJ1-2, with D maybe TRBD1 (6 bases). Germline V gene data show CDR1 as SNHLY and CDR2 as FYNNEI. CDR3 size: 16 residues. V dropped 8 bases and J dropped 6 bases, with 25 bases sitting between them. The CDR3 DNA reads as TGTGCCAGCTCAAGTCCTCGGGACAACTCGTTGCATGGCTACACCTTC. It specifies CASSSPRDNSLHGYTF.

This clone was detected once. The rearrangement uses TRBV4-3 and TRBJ2-1; TRBD1 might be the D (5 bases). The CDR3 extends over 13 amino acids. Between the trimmed V and J ends, which lost 4 bases and 6 bases, there was a span of 10 bases. The germline gives CDR1 LGHNA, CDR2 YSLEER. The CDR3 nucleotides are TGCGCCAGCAGCCCCCAAAGGGGCAATGAGCAGTTCTTC. Amino acids: CASSPQRGNEQFF.

This chain uses TRBV4-3 with TRBJ2-5; 12 bases align to TRBD2. The CDR3 loop spans 17 amino acids. The ends lost 4 bases at V and 4 bases at J; junction bases unmatched: 10. Per germline, CDR1 LGHNA and CDR2 YSLEER. The CDR3 sequence is CASSPSGLAGQGETQYF. The CDR3 DNA reads TGCGCCAGCAGCCCTAGCGGACTAGCGGGGCAGGGAGAGACCCAGTACTTC.

The chain recombines TRBV27 with TRBJ2-7; 7 nucleotides align to TRBD1. From germline, CDR1 is MNHEY and CDR2 SMNVEV (reference sequence). The CDR3 totals 13 residues. J lost 1 base, V lost 6 bases, and 3 bases had no gene match. The CDR3 reads CASRETGSYEQYF. The CDR3 DNA reads as TGTGCCAGCAGGGAGACAGGGTCCTACGAGCAGTACTTC.

The rearrangement joins TRBV4-3 to TRBJ1-1; D gene ambiguous. Per the germline V gene, CDR1 is LGHNA and CDR2 is YSLEER. There are 16 residues in the CDR3. Trimming shortened V by 0 bases and J by 0 bases, and 11 bases separated the two germline ends. CDR3 sequence: CASSQEISRLNTEAFF. CDR3 DNA: TGCGCCAGCAGCCAAGAAATAAGCCGTCTGAACACTGAAGCTTTCTTT.

The V and J genes are TRBV4-3 and TRBJ2-1; D is tentatively TRBD1 or TRBD2 (5 bases each). V gave up 1 base and J gave up 8 bases, with 9 bases separating them. The length of the CDR3 is 13 residues. Germline CDR1 LGHNA, CDR2 YSLEER. The CDR3 region is CASSQVEGHEQFF. CDR3 bases: TGCGCCAGCAGCCAAGTTGAGGGACATGAGCAGTTCTTC.

The chain links TRBV6-6 to TRBJ2-3, with D possibly being TRBD1 (5 bases). Germline lookup yields CDR1 MNHNY and CDR2 SVGAGI (reference sequence). The CDR3 extends over 14 amino acids. The germline V and J ends were trimmed by 6 bases and 3 bases, with 13 bases remaining between them. The CDR3 loop is CASSPRQITDTQYF. CDR3 nucleotides: TGTGCCAGCAGCCCTAGACAGATTACAGATACGCAGTATTTT.

The rearrangement joins TRBV28 to TRBJ2-2, with a possible D match to TRBD2 (5 bases). The V end lost 5 bases, the J end lost 2 bases, and 15 bases lay between the germline ends. Germline CDR1 is MDHEN and CDR2 is SYDVKM. This CDR3 is 16 amino acids long. The DNA of the CDR3 is TGTGCCAGCAGTCCCCTCGGACTTGCAAACACCGGGGAGCTGTTTTTT. Translation: CASSPLGLANTGELFF.

The chain uses TRBV4-2 and TRBJ2-5; D call uncertain. Germline V gene lookup returns CDR1 LGHNA and CDR2 YNFKEQ. V gave up 0 bases and J gave up 5 bases, with 7 bases separating them. This CDR3 has 13 residues. Here the CDR3 reads CASSQDREETQYF. DNA of the CDR3: TGTGCCAGCAGCCAAGATCGAGAGGAGACCCAGTACTTC.

V usage is TRBV9 and J usage is TRBJ2-3, with 9 nucleotides matching TRBD2. Germline V CDR1 and CDR2: SGDLS, YYNGEE. This CDR3 has 17 amino acids. V dropped 2 bases and J dropped 1; count of bases not matched to a gene: 8. The CDR3 sequence: CASSVVTSGDRTDTQYF. CDR3 nucleotides: TGTGCCAGCAGCGTGGTGACTAGCGGCGATCGCACAGATACGCAGTATTTT.